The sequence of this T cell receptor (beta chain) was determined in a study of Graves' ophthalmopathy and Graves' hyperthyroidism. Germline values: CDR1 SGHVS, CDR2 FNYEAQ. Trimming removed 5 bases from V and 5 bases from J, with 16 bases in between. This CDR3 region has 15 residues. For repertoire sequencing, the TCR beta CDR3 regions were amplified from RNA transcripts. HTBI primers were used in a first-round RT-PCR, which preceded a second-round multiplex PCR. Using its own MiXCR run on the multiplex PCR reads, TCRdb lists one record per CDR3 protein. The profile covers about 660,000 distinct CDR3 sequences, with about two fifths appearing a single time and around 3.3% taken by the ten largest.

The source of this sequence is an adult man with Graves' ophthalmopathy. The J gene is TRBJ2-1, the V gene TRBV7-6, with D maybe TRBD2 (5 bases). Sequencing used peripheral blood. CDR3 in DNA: TGTGCCAGCAGCCCGGCACTAGACGTCAACAATGAGCAGTTCTTC. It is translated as CASSPALDVNNEQFF.